These 11 T cell receptor beta chains were all obtained from the same sample, sequenced in a study of blood T cells in healthy people across ages. A second PCR of about 6 to 12 cycles used a sample-barcoded 5' primer and a J-beta primer mix. TCRdb reprocessed the 5' RACE reads via MiXCR and lists one record per CDR3 protein. This table holds more than 1,400,000 distinct CDR3 sequences, approximately 38% found once. The sequencing input was blood. The receptors shown here come from a young woman in good health.

This chain joins TRBV7-9 and TRBJ1-1; the D gene is possibly TRBD1 (5 bases). Germline V gene data show CDR1 as SEHNR and CDR2 as FQNEAQ (reference sequence). V dropped 5 bases and J dropped 2 bases, with 12 bases sitting between them. This CDR3 contains 14 residues. CDR3: CASSLRDSNTEAFF. The DNA of the CDR3 is TGTGCCAGCAGCCTAAGAGACAGTAACACTGAAGCTTTCTTT. The full variable domain, in which reference TRBV7-9 and TRBJ1-1 provide the parts outside the CDR3, is DTGVSQNPRHKITKRGQNVTFRCDPISEHNRLYWYRQTLGQGPEFLTYFQNEAQLEKSRLLSDRFSAERPKGSFSTLEIQRTEQGDSAMYLCASSLRDSNTEAFFGQGTRLTVV.

The chain combines TRBV7-9 with TRBJ2-1; TRBD2 matches 11 bases. Germline V gene sequence: CDR1 SEHNR, CDR2 FQNEAQ (reference sequence). This CDR3 region has 16 residues. The junction had 5 bases not matched to a gene; V was cut back by 5 bases and J by 2 bases. CDR3: CASSLRTSGPYNEQFF. CDR3 nucleotide sequence: TGTGCCAGCAGCCTGAGGACTAGCGGGCCCTACAATGAGCAGTTCTTC.

This clonotype has more than one count but fewer than ten. The rearrangement uses TRBV5-6 and TRBJ2-3; 8 bases are a match to TRBD2. Germline CDR1 SGHDT, CDR2 YYEEEE. Unmatched junction bases numbered 14, after V lost 7 bases and J lost 4 bases. This CDR3 is 16 amino acids long. CDR3 loop: CASLTGGQISADTQYF. CDR3 nucleotides: TGTGCCAGCCTCACGGGGGGGCAGATCTCCGCAGATACGCAGTATTTT.

This clonotype was found a few times. The chain couples TRBV21-1 to TRBJ2-7; the table's D call, TRBD2, has no DNA check behind it. TRBV21-1 is termed a pseudogene. The CDR3 is made up of 16 amino acids. This chain's CDR3 is CASSKPWDYISYEQYF. The CDR3 DNA sequence: TGTGCCAGCAGCAAACCGTGGGACTACATTTCCTACGAGCAGTACTTC.

The chain employs TRBV5-1 and TRBJ2-3; D ambiguous. This CDR3 spans 15 amino acids. Deletions cut 3 bases from V and 2 bases from J, with 13 bases between. In germline, CDR1 is SGHRS, CDR2 YFSETQ. The CDR3 spells CASSSRVVATDTQYF. Here the CDR3 DNA reads TGCGCCAGCAGCTCTCGGGTGGTTGCCACAGATACGCAGTATTTT.

This clonotype was observed a few times. The chain employs TRBV28 and TRBJ2-7; 8 bases match TRBD1. V trimming: 8 bases; J trimming: 5 bases; junction bases outside the gene matches: 8. CDR1 MDHEN and CDR2 SYDVKM come from the germline V gene. The CDR3 loop spans 13 amino acids. CDR3: CASALDRVHEQYF. In nucleotides, the CDR3 is TGTGCCAGCGCCCTGGACAGGGTTCACGAGCAGTACTTC. Supplemented by reference TRBV28 and TRBJ2-7, the full variable domain reads DVKVTQSSRYLVKRTGEKVFLECVQDMDHENMFWYRQDPGLGLRLIYFSYDVKMKEKGDIPEGYSVSREKKERFSLILESASTNQTSMYLCASALDRVHEQYFGPGTRLTVT.

This chain uses TRBV15 with TRBJ1-2; D not certain. CDR3 size: 12 residues. CDR1 is LNHNV, CDR2 YYDKDF, per germline (reference sequence). Trimming took off 5 bases at V and 6 bases at J, with 10 bases between the two ends. The CDR3 here is CATSRITNGYTF. CDR3 in DNA: TGTGCCACCAGCCGGATCACCAATGGCTACACCTTC. Looking up the rest from reference TRBV15 and TRBJ1-2 gives the full variable domain: DAMVIQNPRYQVTQFGKPVTLSCSQTLNHNVMYWYQQKSSQAPKLLFHYYDKDFNNEADTPDNFQSRRPNTSFCFLDIRSPGLGDTAMYLCATSRITNGYTFGSGTRLTVV.

The J gene is TRBJ1-2, the V gene TRBV6-6; D gene unclear. Trimming removed 8 bases from V and 8 bases from J, with 12 bases in between. This CDR3 has 11 amino acids. In germline, CDR1 is MNHNY, CDR2 SVGAGI (reference sequence). CDR3 sequence: CASGGLRGYTF. CDR3 sequence (DNA): TGTGCCAGCGGCGGGCTTCGGGGCTACACCTTC.

V gene TRBV11-2 combines with J gene TRBJ2-5; D gene ambiguous. Trimming stripped 2 bases from V and 11 bases from J, with 12 bases between. The CDR3 sequence is 12 residues long. Germline loops: CDR1 SGHAT, CDR2 FQNNGV. In nucleotides, the CDR3 is TGTGCCAGCAGCTTAATTTCGGTGGAGCAGTACTTC. Translated: CASSLISVEQYF.

For this clonotype: Germline is not matched at one junction end, which may reflect a read error. The chain has TRBV4-1 and TRBJ1-2, with D perhaps matching TRBD1 (5 bases). From germline, CDR1 is MGHRA and CDR2 YSYEKL. The length of the CDR3 is 15 residues. The CDR3 DNA follows: TGCGCCAGCAGCCAAGCCTCGGGGCCTAACTATAGCTACACCTTC. Translation gives CASSQASGPNYSYTF.

Comment on this clonotype: A much larger clone differs from this one at a single base, so this may be a read error. The CDR3 bases are TGCAGCGTTATGGGACGTAACAATGAGCAGTTCTTC. It specifies CSVMGRNNEQFF. V usage is TRBV29-1 and J usage is TRBJ2-1, with D perhaps given as TRBD1 or TRBD2 (5 bases each). The germline V and J ends were trimmed by 5 bases and 5 bases, with 10 bases remaining between them. The CDR3 is made up of 12 amino acids. Germline CDR1 reads SQVTM; CDR2 reads ANQGSEA.